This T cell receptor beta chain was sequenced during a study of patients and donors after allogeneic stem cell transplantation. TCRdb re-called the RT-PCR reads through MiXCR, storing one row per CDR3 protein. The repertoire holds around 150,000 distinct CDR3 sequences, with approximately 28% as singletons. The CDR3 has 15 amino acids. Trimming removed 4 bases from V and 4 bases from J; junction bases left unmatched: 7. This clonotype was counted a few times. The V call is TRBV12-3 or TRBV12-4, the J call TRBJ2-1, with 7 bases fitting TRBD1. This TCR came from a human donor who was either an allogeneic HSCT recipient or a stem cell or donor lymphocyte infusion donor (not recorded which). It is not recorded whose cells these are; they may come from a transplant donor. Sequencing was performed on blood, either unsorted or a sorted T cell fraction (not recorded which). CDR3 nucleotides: TGTGCCAGCAGTTCGACAGGGTCCCCTTACAATGAGCAGTTCTTC. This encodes CASSSTGSPYNEQFF.